The 24 T cell receptor beta chains given below trace back to one sample, sequenced in a study of molecular identifiers for immune sequencing clone quantification. One entry per CDR3 protein results from TCRdb running MiXCR on the PCR reads. Seen here are about 65,000 distinct CDR3 sequences, about a fifth observed once, and the top ten hold around 1.5%. Specimen: naive CD8+ T cells from blood, with Jurkat cell RNA spiked in. Subset meaning: FACS-sorted CD8+CD4-CCR7+CD45RA+ naive T cells. These receptors were obtained from a human donor in good health. Some libraries in this study had Jurkat cell RNA spiked in.

There are many counts of this clonotype. The rearrangement uses TRBV4-3 and TRBJ2-1; possible D gene TRBD2, 5 bases. Germline lookup yields CDR1 LGHNA and CDR2 YSLEER. There are 15 residues in the CDR3. Trimming shortened V by 4 bases and J by 0 bases, and 10 bases separated the two germline ends. The CDR3 bases are TGCGCCAGCAGCCCAGGACTCAGCTCCTACAATGAGCAGTTCTTC. Translation gives CASSPGLSSYNEQFF.

Remarks on this clonotype: This may be a read error, as it is one base from a much larger clone. This chain uses TRBV27 with TRBJ2-1; D remains ambiguous. V gave up 2 bases and J gave up 13 bases, with 18 bases separating them. CDR1 MNHEY and CDR2 SMNVEV come from the germline V gene (reference sequence). This CDR3 spans 14 amino acids. The CDR3 loop is CASSLMAATTDQFF. The CDR3 nucleotides read TGTGCCAGCAGTTTAATGGCAGCTACGACTGATCAGTTCTTC.

Ten or more counts support this clonotype. The V gene is TRBV30, the J gene TRBJ1-1; D is ambiguous. The CDR3 extends over 13 amino acids. Germline assignment: CDR1 GTSNPN and CDR2 SVGIG (reference sequence). Trimming shortened V by 5 bases and J by 11 bases, and 21 bases separated the two germline ends. CDR3 sequence: CAWARSAPGEAFF. The CDR3 region has the DNA TGTGCCTGGGCTCGGAGTGCCCCCGGGGAGGCTTTCTTT.

Regarding this clonotype: A single base separates this from a much larger clone, so it may be a read error. The V and J genes are TRBV7-9 and TRBJ2-2; D may be TRBD2 (5 bases). CDR3 length: 12 amino acids. Germline CDR1 SEHNR, CDR2 FQNEAQ (reference sequence). The CDR3 is CASSLATGELLF. In DNA form, the CDR3 reads TGTGCCAGCAGCTTAGCCACCGGGGAGCTGCTTTTT.

This clonotype was seen at least ten times. The rearrangement links TRBV12-3 or TRBV12-4 to TRBJ2-7, with unresolved D. The CDR3 is made up of 13 amino acids. Trimming removed 1 base at V and 6 bases at J, with 10 bases between. The DNA of the CDR3 is TGTGCCAGCAGTTTAGGGTCCCCGACCGAGCAGTACTTC. Protein sequence: CASSLGSPTEQYF.

The table lists this clonotype with many counts. The CDR3 here is CASSPTSASTDTQYF. For the CDR3, the DNA is TGTGCCAGCAGCCCGACTAGCGCCAGCACAGATACGCAGTATTTT. The gene calls are TRBV3-1 and TRBJ2-3; 8 bases map to TRBD2. Germline V lookup: CDR1 LGHDT, CDR2 YNNKEL (reference sequence). The V and J ends lost 4 bases and 0 bases, in that order; junction bases with no gene match: 3. The CDR3 totals 15 residues.

This clonotype is medium-sized within its sample. The rearrangement links TRBV4-1 to TRBJ2-6, with D uncertain. CDR1 and CDR2 from the germline V gene are MGHRA and YSYEKL. V lost 0 bases, J lost 0 bases, and 6 bases lay in between. This CDR3 is built from 16 residues. The CDR3 protein is CASSQEFISGANVLTF. Written as DNA, the CDR3 is TGCGCCAGCAGCCAAGAATTTATCTCTGGGGCCAACGTCCTGACTTTC.

This clonotype was counted at least ten times. The chain couples TRBV4-3 to TRBJ2-3, with D perhaps TRBD1 (7 bases). V lost 0 bases to trimming and J lost 6 bases, with 16 bases between them. The germline gives CDR1 LGHNA, CDR2 YSLEER. This CDR3 has 16 residues. CDR3 sequence: CASSQDRRGLRDTQYF. The DNA for the CDR3 is TGCGCCAGCAGCCAAGATAGGAGGGGGCTTCGGGATACGCAGTATTTT.

This clonotype came up many times. CDR3 amino acids: CASSTLAGGTDTQYF. The DNA for the CDR3 is TGTGCCAGTAGTACCCTAGCGGGAGGAACAGATACGCAGTATTTT. The J gene is TRBJ2-3, the V gene TRBV19; TRBD2 matches at 11 bases. The CDR3 totals 15 residues. V lost 4 bases, J lost 3 bases, and 3 bases stayed unmatched. CDR1 LNHDA and CDR2 SQIVND come from the germline V gene (reference sequence).

On this clonotype: A much larger clone lies one base from this, so it may be a read error. The missing conserved phenylalanine or tryptophan at the end of this CDR3 makes a read error likely. This rearrangement joins TRBV2 to TRBJ2-1; D possibly corresponds to TRBD1 (6 bases). V was clipped by 10 bases and J by 6 bases, with 13 bases between them. Germline loops: CDR1 SNHLY, CDR2 FYNNEI. The CDR3 is 12 amino acids. CDR3 protein: CATLDSFNEQFS. The CDR3 bases are TGTGCCACCCTGGACAGTTTCAATGAGCAGTTCTCC.

This clonotype showed up many times. This rearrangement joins TRBV13 to TRBJ2-4; 8 bases fit TRBD1. With V trimmed by 0 bases and J by 6 bases, 4 bases remained unmatched. The CDR3 has 15 amino acids. The germline V gene has CDR1 PRHDT and CDR2 FYEKMQ (reference sequence). The CDR3 sequence: CASSLGAGGGNIQYF. DNA for the CDR3: TGTGCCAGCAGCTTAGGGGCAGGGGGCGGAAACATTCAGTACTTC.

Regarding this clonotype: This may arise from a read error, as a much more abundant clone is one base away. V gene TRBV7-8 combines with J gene TRBJ1-1; D call uncertain. The CDR3 contains 14 residues. V was shortened by 4 bases and J by 0 bases, with 9 bases between the two germline ends. The germline V gene encodes CDR1 SGHVS and CDR2 FQNEAQ. This CDR3 reads CASSSEAVNTEAFF. The CDR3 DNA follows: TGTGCCAGCAGCTCTGAGGCAGTGAACACTGAAGCTTTCTTT.

This clonotype was seen many times. This chain connects TRBV20-1 to TRBJ2-3; D may be TRBD1 (6 bases). The CDR3 loop spans 16 amino acids. Germline lookup yields CDR1 DFQATT and CDR2 SNEGSKA (reference sequence). V lost 1 base and J lost 3, with 17 bases in between. The CDR3 region is CSARAEGQPKTDTQYF. The CDR3 DNA is TGCAGTGCTAGAGCAGAGGGACAACCAAAGACAGATACGCAGTATTTT.

This clonotype was counted between two and nine times. The chain combines TRBV11-2 with TRBJ2-1, with TRBD2 identical over 9 bases. This CDR3 has 15 residues. Germline-derived CDR1 and CDR2 are SGHAT and FQNNGV. V lost 3 bases and J lost 5; bases outside the gene matches: 5. The CDR3 spells CASSFFASGNNEQFF. The CDR3 DNA reads as TGTGCCAGCAGCTTCTTTGCTAGCGGGAACAATGAGCAGTTCTTC.

Ten or more counts support this clonotype. The genes are TRBV10-2 and TRBJ2-3; the match to TRBD2 covers 10 bases. CDR1 is WSHSY, CDR2 SAAADI, per germline. CDR3 length equals 14 residues. V lost 3 bases to trimming and J lost 5 bases; unmatched junction nucleotides: 2. The CDR3 DNA reads TGCGCCAGCAGTGAACTAGCGGGATTAGATACGCAGTATTTT. It yields the protein CASSELAGLDTQYF.

Many counts were recorded for this clonotype. The chain carries TRBV3-1 and TRBJ2-5, with TRBD2 identical over 10 bases. CDR1 is LGHDT, CDR2 YNNKEL, per germline (reference sequence). The CDR3 loop spans 15 amino acids. J was trimmed by 2 bases and V by 4 bases; bases with no gene match: 4. CDR3 loop: CASSPGLAAQETQYF. CDR3 DNA: TGTGCCAGCAGCCCCGGACTAGCGGCACAAGAGACCCAGTACTTC.

This clonotype was seen repeatedly, ten times or more. The V and J genes are TRBV30 and TRBJ2-7; D gene uncertain. The CDR3 covers 13 residues. The germline V gene encodes CDR1 GTSNPN and CDR2 SVGIG (reference sequence). V lost 5 bases and J lost 6, with 17 bases in between. The chain's CDR3 is CAWSKGASLEQYF. The CDR3 DNA follows: TGTGCCTGGTCCAAAGGAGCCTCTCTCGAGCAGTACTTC.

The sample holds many counts of this clonotype. V is TRBV6-5 and J is TRBJ2-6; 8 positions match TRBD1. CDR1 is MNHEY and CDR2 is SVGAGI in the germline V gene. The CDR3 runs 18 residues. V trimming: 1 base; J trimming: 2 bases; junction bases outside the gene matches: 7. The CDR3 loop reads CASSYLTGVVPGANVLTF. CDR3 bases: TGTGCCAGCAGTTACTTGACAGGGGTTGTGCCTGGGGCCAACGTCCTGACTTTC.

The count of this clonotype is one. A clone one base away is much larger, so this may be a read error. The V and J genes are TRBV24-1 and TRBJ1-1, with D possibly being TRBD1 (6 bases). V was trimmed by 5 bases and J by 11 bases, leaving 32 bases between them. Germline CDR1 reads KGHDR; CDR2 reads SFDVKD. The CDR3 contains 18 residues. The CDR3 coding sequence is TGTGCCACCAGTGGACCTACCCTTAAGACAGGCGGGCCCCGGGGGGCTTTCTTT. This translates into CATSGPTLKTGGPRGAFF.

Details on this clonotype: A much larger clone differs by one base, so this may be a read error. The rearrangement uses TRBV27 and TRBJ2-7; D tentatively fits TRBD1 or TRBD2 (6 bases each). This CDR3 has 14 residues. Germline assignment: CDR1 MNHEY and CDR2 SMNVEV (reference sequence). The ends were cut back, 4 bases at V and 2 bases at J, with 12 bases in the middle. Here the CDR3 DNA reads TGTGCCAGCAGTTCGGGGGCAGGAGCCTACGAGCAGTACTTC. Protein sequence: CASSSGAGAYEQYF.

This chain links TRBV29-1 with TRBJ2-3; D gene ambiguous. Deletions cut 0 bases from V and 10 bases from J, with 20 bases between. CDR3 size: 15 residues. From germline, CDR1 is SQVTM and CDR2 ANQGSEA. CDR3 in DNA: TGCAGCGTTGAAGATTCATGGACGGGCGTGGATCCGCAGTATTTT. This sequence encodes CSVEDSWTGVDPQYF.

In its sample, this clonotype was seen many times. The chain links TRBV3-1 to TRBJ2-7, with 9 bases that match TRBD1. The CDR3 loop spans 15 amino acids. Germline CDR1 LGHDT, CDR2 YNNKEL (reference sequence). V gave up 4 bases and J gave up 7 bases; unmatched junction bases: 11. The CDR3: CASSLKGTGPLEQYF. Here the CDR3 DNA reads TGTGCCAGCAGCCTGAAAGGGACAGGGCCCTTAGAGCAGTACTTC.

This clonotype was detected many times. For the CDR3, the DNA is TGTGCCAGCAGTCTTCAGGGTATGAACACTGAAGCTTTCTTT. Translation: CASSLQGMNTEAFF. The genes are TRBV6-5 and TRBJ1-1; a possible D gene is TRBD1 (5 bases). CDR1 MNHEY and CDR2 SVGAGI come from the germline V gene. This CDR3 has 14 residues. With 5 bases removed from V and 0 bases from J, the gap between germline ends came to 10 bases.

Concerning this clonotype: A much larger clone lies a single base off, so this may be a read error. This chain connects TRBV6-1 to TRBJ1-1, with 7 bases identical to TRBD1. Looked up from germline, CDR1 is MNHNS and CDR2 is SASEGT. The V segment lost 0 bases and the J segment 5 bases; nucleotides outside the gene matches: 12. There are 17 residues in the CDR3. CDR3 bases: TGTGCCAGCAGTGAAGCGAGCCAGGGGGGTTTTAAAACTGAAGCTTTCTTT. This translates into CASSEASQGGFKTEAFF.